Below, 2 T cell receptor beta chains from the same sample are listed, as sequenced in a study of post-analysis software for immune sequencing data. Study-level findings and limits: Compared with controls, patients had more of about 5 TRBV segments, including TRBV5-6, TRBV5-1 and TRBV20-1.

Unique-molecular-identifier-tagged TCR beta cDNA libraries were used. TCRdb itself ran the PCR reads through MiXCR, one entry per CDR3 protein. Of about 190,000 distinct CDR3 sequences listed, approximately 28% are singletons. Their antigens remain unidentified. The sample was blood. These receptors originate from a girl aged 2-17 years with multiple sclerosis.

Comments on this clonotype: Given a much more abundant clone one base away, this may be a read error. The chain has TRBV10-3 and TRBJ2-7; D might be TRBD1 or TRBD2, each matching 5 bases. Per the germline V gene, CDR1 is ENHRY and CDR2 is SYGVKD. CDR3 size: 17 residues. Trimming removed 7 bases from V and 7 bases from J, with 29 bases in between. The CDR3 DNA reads TGTGCCATCACGAACGGTATAGCGCCCAGGACATACAATGAGCAGTACTTC. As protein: CAITNGIAPRTYNEQYF.

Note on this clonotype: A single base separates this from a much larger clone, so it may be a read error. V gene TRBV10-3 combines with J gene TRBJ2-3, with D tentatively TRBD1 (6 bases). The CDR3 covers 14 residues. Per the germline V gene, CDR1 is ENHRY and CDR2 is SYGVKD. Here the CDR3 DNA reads TGTACCATCAATATACAGGGTTTACGAGATACGCAGTATTTT. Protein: CTINIQGLRDTQYF.